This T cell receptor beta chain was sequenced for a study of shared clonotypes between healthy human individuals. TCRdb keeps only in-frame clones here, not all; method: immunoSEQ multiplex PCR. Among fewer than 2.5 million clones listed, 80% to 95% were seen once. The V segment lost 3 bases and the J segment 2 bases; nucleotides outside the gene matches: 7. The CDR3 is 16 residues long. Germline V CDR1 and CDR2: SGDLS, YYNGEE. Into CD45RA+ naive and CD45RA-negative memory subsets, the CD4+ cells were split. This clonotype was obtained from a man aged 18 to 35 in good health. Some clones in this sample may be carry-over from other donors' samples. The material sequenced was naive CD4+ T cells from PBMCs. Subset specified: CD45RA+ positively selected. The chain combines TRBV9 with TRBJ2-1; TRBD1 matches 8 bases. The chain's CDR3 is CASSARGLATYNEQFF. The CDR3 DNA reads TGTGCCAGCAGCGCCAGGGGGCTAGCGACCTACAATGAGCAGTTCTTC. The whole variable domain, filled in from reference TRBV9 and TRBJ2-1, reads DSGVTQTPKHLITATGQRVTLRCSPRSGDLSVYWYQQSLDQGLQFLIQYYNGEERAKGNILERFSAQQFPDLHSELNLSSLELGDSALYFCASSARGLATYNEQFFGPGTRLTVL.